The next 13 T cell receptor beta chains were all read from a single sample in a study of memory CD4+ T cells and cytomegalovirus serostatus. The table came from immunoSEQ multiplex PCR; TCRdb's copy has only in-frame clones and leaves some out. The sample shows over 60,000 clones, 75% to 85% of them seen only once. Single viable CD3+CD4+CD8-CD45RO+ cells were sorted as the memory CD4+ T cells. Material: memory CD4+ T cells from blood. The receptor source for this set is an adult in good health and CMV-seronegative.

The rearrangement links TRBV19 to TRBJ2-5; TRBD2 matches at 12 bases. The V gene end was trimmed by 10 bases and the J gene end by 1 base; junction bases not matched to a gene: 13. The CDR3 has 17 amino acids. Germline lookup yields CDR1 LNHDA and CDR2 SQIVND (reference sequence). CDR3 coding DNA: TGTGCCACCAGCCCTCTAGCGGGGGGGCCGGGCCAAGAGACCCAGTACTTC. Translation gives CATSPLAGGPGQETQYF.

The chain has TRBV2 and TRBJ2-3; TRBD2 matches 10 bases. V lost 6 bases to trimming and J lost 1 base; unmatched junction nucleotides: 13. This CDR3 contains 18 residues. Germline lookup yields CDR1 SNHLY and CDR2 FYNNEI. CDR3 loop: CASRGLAGDYPRTDTQYF. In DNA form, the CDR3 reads TGTGCCAGCAGGGGTCTAGCGGGGGACTACCCACGCACAGATACGCAGTATTTT.

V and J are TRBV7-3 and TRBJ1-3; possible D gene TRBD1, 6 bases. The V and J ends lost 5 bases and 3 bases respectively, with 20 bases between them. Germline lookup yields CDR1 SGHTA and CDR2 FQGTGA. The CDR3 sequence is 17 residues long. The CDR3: CASSPLGGATGGNTIYF. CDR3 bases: TGTGCCAGCAGCCCCCTAGGGGGGGCGACCGGTGGAAACACCATATATTTT.

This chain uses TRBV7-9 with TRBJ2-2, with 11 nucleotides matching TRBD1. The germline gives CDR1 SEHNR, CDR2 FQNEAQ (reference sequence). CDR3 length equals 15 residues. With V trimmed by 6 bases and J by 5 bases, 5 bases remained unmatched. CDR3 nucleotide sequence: TGTGCCAGCAGATCGGGACAGGGGGTTACCGGGGAGCTGTTTTTT. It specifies CASRSGQGVTGELFF.

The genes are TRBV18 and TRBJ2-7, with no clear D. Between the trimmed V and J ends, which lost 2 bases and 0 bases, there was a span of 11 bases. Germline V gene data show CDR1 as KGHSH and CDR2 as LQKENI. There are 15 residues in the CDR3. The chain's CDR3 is CASSPTRTGSYEQYF. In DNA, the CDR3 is TGTGCCAGCTCACCAACCCGGACCGGCTCCTACGAGCAGTACTTC.

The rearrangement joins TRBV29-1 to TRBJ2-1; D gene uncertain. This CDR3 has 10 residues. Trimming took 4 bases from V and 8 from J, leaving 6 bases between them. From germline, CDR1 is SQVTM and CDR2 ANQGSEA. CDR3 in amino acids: CSVGSHEQFF. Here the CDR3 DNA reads TGCAGCGTTGGAAGTCATGAGCAGTTCTTC.

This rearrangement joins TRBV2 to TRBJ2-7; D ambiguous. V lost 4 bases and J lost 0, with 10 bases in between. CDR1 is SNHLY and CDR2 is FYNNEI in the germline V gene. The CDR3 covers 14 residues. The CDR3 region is CASSASRVSYEQYF. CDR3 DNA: TGTGCCAGCAGTGCTTCTAGAGTCTCCTACGAGCAGTACTTC.

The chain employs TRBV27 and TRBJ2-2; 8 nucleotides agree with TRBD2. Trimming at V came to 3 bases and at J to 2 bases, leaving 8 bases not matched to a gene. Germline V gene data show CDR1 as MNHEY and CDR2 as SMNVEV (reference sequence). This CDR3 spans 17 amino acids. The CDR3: CASSFPRLAHNTGELFF. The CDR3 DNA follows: TGTGCCAGCAGTTTCCCCCGACTAGCGCACAACACCGGGGAGCTGTTTTTT.

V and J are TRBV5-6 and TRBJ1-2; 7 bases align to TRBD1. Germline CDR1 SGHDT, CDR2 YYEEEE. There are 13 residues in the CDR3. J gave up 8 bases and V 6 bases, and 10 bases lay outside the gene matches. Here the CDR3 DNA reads TGTGCCAGCACCCGTCGGAGGGGGCGAGGCTACACCTTC. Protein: CASTRRRGRGYTF.

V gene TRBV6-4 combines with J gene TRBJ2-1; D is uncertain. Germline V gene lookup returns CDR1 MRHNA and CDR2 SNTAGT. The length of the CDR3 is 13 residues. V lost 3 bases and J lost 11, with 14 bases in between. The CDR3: CASSEGIGRKQFF. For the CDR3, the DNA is TGTGCCAGCAGTGAAGGGATAGGGCGGAAGCAGTTCTTC.

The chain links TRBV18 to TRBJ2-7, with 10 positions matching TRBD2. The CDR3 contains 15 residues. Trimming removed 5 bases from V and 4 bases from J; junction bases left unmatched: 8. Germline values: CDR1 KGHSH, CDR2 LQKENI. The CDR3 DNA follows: TGTGCCAGCTCAAAACCTAGCGGGGGTTTGTACGAGCAGTACTTC. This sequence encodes CASSKPSGGLYEQYF.

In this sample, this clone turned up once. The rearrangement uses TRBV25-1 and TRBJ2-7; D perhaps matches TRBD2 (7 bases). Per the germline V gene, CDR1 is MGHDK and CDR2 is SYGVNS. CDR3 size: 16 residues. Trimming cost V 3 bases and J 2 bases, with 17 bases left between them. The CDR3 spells CASSDPRGAQAYEQYF. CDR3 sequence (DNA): TGTGCCAGCAGTGACCCTCGGGGGGCTCAGGCCTACGAGCAGTACTTC.

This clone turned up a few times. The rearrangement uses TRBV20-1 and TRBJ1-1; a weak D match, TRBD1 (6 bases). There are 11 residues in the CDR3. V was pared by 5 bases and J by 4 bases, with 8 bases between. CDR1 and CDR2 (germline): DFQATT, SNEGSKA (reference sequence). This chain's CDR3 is CSAYRVTEAFF. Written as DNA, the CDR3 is TGCAGTGCTTACAGGGTCACTGAAGCTTTCTTT.